This TCR beta chain was recovered during a study of T cell repertoires in cytomegalovirus infection. Overall study: It was recently identified HLA-C-restricted and well-studied HLA-B-restricted CMV epitopes that the study used. In public TCR beta signatures, there were indications of both CMV infection and matching HLA type.

A single record per CDR3 protein comes from TCRdb applying MiXCR to the reads. The table shows 150,000 or so distinct CDR3 sequences, with about a fifth occurring only once. Turning to this clonotype: What it binds is unknown.

Study results and caveats: The study identified carriers of CMV plus the relevant HLA from cumulative public TCR beta family frequency.

This CDR3 spans 16 amino acids. Germline V gene lookup returns CDR1 SGHTA and CDR2 FQGNSA. V was pared by 5 bases and J by 4 bases, with 19 bases between. The chain links TRBV7-2 to TRBJ2-3, with D possibly being TRBD1 (6 bases). The source of this sequence is a human donor in good health (CMV status not recorded). Some clones in this sample may be carry-over from other donors' samples. The sequences come from CD8+ T cells from cultured PBMCs, collected from culture after CMV antigen stimulation. CDR3 loop: CASSPYLGARPDTQYF. CDR3 DNA sequence: TGTGCCAGCAGCCCGTACTTGGGGGCTCGGCCAGATACGCAGTATTTT.